This T cell receptor (beta chain) was profiled in a study of cytomegalovirus exposure and HLA in healthy donors. CDR3 length: 17 amino acids. V shed 2 bases and J 12 bases; nucleotides not matched to a gene: 14. The germline V gene has CDR1 SGDLS and CDR2 YYNGEE. This clone was observed once. The study ran its PCR with 60 Vbeta and 13 Jbeta primers. Here immunoSEQ multiplex PCR was the method, and the copy in TCRdb shows in-frame clones only, minus some. The sample includes 150,000 to 200,000 clones, around 80% of them seen just once. Sequenced: PBMCs. This clonotype originated in a woman in her forties in good health and CMV-seronegative. This rearrangement joins TRBV9 to TRBJ2-1, with 13 bases lining up with TRBD2. The CDR3 protein is CASSVTAGTSGVRAQFF. The CDR3 region has the DNA TGTGCCAGCAGCGTCACTGCCGGGACTAGCGGGGTAAGGGCGCAGTTCTTC.